This record concerns one T cell receptor (beta chain) sequence. The data are from a study of T-cell memory formation after mild COVID-19. TCRdb re-derived calls from the 5' RACE reads in MiXCR, one entry per CDR3 protein. The sample has 45,000 to 65,000 distinct CDR3 sequences; more than 8% are singletons. The CDR3 has 15 residues. The trim removed 4 bases at V and 5 bases at J, leaving 6 bases unmatched. Germline CDR1 SGHRS, CDR2 YFSETQ. The source is a man younger than 35 who had mild COVID-19 (a few samples of this study predate the infection). Cell type and time point are not known. Sequencing used PBMCs or a T cell subset sorted from them (not recorded which). The chain uses TRBV5-1 and TRBJ2-3; 11 positions match TRBD2. CDR3 protein: CASSPTSGVIDTQYF. The DNA for the CDR3 is TGCGCCAGCAGCCCGACTAGCGGGGTCATAGATACGCAGTATTTT.